Listed here are 6 T cell receptor beta chains from one sample, sequenced in a study of blood T cell repertoires in COVID-19. This table comes from immunoSEQ multiplex PCR, and its TCRdb copy is limited to in-frame clones, with some not included. The table lists roughly 250,000 clones, over 80% of them singletons. The specimen sequenced was peripheral blood. The receptor source for this set is a human donor in a cohort sampled during active COVID-19.

This sequence joins TRBV16 and TRBJ1-6, with 7 bases identical to TRBD1. V lost 4 bases to trimming and J lost 5 bases; unmatched junction nucleotides: 8. Germline-derived CDR1 and CDR2 are KGHSY and FQNENV. The CDR3 is made up of 16 amino acids. CDR3 residues: CASSPQGYGNNSPLHF. The CDR3 bases are TGTGCCAGCAGCCCACAGGGGTACGGGAATAATTCACCCCTCCACTTT. The full variable domain, completed using reference TRBV16 and TRBJ1-6, is GEEVAQTPKHLVRGEGQKAKLYCAPIKGHSYVFWYQQVLKNEFKFLISFQNENVFDETGMPKERFSAKCLPNSPCSLEIQATKLEDSAVYFCASSPQGYGNNSPLHFGNGTRLTVT.

The gene calls are TRBV7-3 and TRBJ2-6, with D perhaps matching TRBD2 (5 bases). The CDR3 covers 16 residues. From germline, CDR1 is SGHTA and CDR2 FQGTGA. V lost 5 bases, J lost 2 bases, and 13 bases lay in between. The CDR3 bases are TGTGCCAGCAGCGACCGGCTAGCTACTGGGGCCAACGTCCTGACTTTC. Translating it yields CASSDRLATGANVLTF. The full variable domain, in which reference TRBV7-3 and TRBJ2-6 provide the parts outside the CDR3, is GAGVSQTPSNKVTEKGKYVELRCDPISGHTALYWYRQSLGQGPEFLIYFQGTGAADDSGLPNDRFFAVRPEGSVSTLKIQRTERGDSAVYLCASSDRLATGANVLTFGAGSRLTVL.

V usage is TRBV29-1 and J usage is TRBJ2-7, with D unclear. Germline CDR1 and CDR2: SQVTM and ANQGSEA. CDR3 length: 14 amino acids. V lost 0 bases, J lost 2 bases, and 11 bases lay in between. The CDR3 sequence: CSVEEVRSPYEQYF. The CDR3 DNA is TGCAGCGTTGAAGAGGTGAGGAGCCCCTACGAGCAGTACTTC.

In its sample, this clone was seen once. The chain is built from TRBV18 and TRBJ2-2, with D possibly TRBD1 on 5 matching bases. Trimming left V 4 bases short and J 1 base short, with 10 bases between. The CDR3 has 15 residues. The germline V gene encodes CDR1 KGHSH and CDR2 LQKENI. Written as DNA, the CDR3 is TGTGCCAGCTCACGGACGACAGAGAACACCGGGGAGCTGTTTTTT. Amino acid sequence: CASSRTTENTGELFF.

DNA of the CDR3: TGTGCCATCGCCCCTAGTGAGTCGGGTGACGAGCAGTACTTC. Protein: CAIAPSESGDEQYF. The chain has TRBV10-3 and TRBJ2-7; no firm D call. The CDR3 sequence is 14 residues long. V was cut by 8 bases and J by 5 bases, with 19 bases left in between. In germline, CDR1 is ENHRY, CDR2 SYGVKD.

The chain combines TRBV14 with TRBJ1-2, with no clear D. V was shortened by 0 bases and J by 4 bases, with 6 bases between the two germline ends. Germline lookup yields CDR1 SGHDN and CDR2 FVKESK. The CDR3 spans 13 residues. CDR3 sequence (DNA): TGTGCCAGCAGCCAAGACAGTTTCTATGGCTACACCTTC. As protein: CASSQDSFYGYTF.